This is a list of T cell receptor beta chains from one sample in a study of blood T cells in healthy people across ages. TCRdb ran MiXCR on the 5' RACE reads and lists one entry per CDR3 protein. The sample records about 1.7 million distinct CDR3 sequences, over 25% being singletons. Source material: blood. These receptors all come from a woman under 40 in good health. Each CDR3 is given without its conserved first and last residue. Fields, in order: V gene, clone size, CDR3 protein. Not all rows give a size; the values are once, few, many and, for expanded clones, a class.

TRBV4-3 | many | ASSQDSSGRETQY
TRBV2 | NA | ARRKGLGNTEAF
TRBV19 | NA | ASSTPGGGNQPQH
TRBV7-9 | NA | ASSGTSGSSYNEQY
TRBV4-1 | NA | ASSQDEPSGGNIQY
TRBV7-9 | many | ASSSPWSERVINEQY
TRBV7-2 | NA | ASSSQGIGQPQH
TRBV5-5 | NA | ASSLSGDYDYT
TRBV4-3 | NA | ASSQDGTLNTEAF
TRBV5-4 | NA | ASSLGLAPSYEQY
TRBV15 | many | ATSNPFYNEQF
TRBV20-1 | NA | SAPAPRDRPNYGYT
TRBV12-3/TRBV12-4 | few | ASSFEGARYGYT
TRBV2 | NA | ASLASGVADTQY
TRBV29-1 | NA | SVAGRAGAYNEQF
TRBV20-1 | NA | SAGYRGGKLF
TRBV10-1 | many | ASSRRTGAYNEQF
TRBV30 | NA | AWSSGPYEQY
TRBV10-2 | many | ATYPVSYNEQF
TRBV21-1 | few | ASSTRLAGEGLGEY
TRBV5-6 | many | ASSLGAGLKSHEQY
TRBV7-9 | NA | ASSLSHGNQPQH
TRBV12-3/TRBV12-4 | NA | ASRESRVYQETQY
TRBV7-2 | few | ASSLALAGGQGEQF
TRBV5-1 | NA | ASSKDGGSYEQY
TRBV10-1 | NA | ASSEGRNTQY
TRBV5-6 | few | ASSLSTESIYNEQF
TRBV15 | NA | ATSRDLRAEQY
TRBV7-2 | few | ASSATSGGFQETQY
TRBV29-1 | many | SVVRGLGLEEQY
TRBV7-2 | many | ASSLVGAGVGNEQF
TRBV10-3 | few | AIGGQPNQPQH
TRBV27 | NA | ASSPWTSGFTDTQY
TRBV5-5 | NA | ASSWTSSTYEQY
TRBV28 | few | ASSLGGCEQY
TRBV5-6 | many | ASSLDVYNEQF
TRBV28 | NA | ASSSPLAGSYNEQF
TRBV18 | NA | ASSPAGSVRSPLH
TRBV10-2 | few | ASSREYRESPLH
TRBV20-1 | many | SARVVSGVEQY
TRBV29-1 | NA | SVVSQLNEKLF
TRBV18 | many | ASSPVGQGRGYT
TRBV20-1 | many | SARDRPGARDYGYT
TRBV5-5 | few | ASSLVNWGGRETQY
TRBV5-1 | NA | ASSPNQQPTGDNSPLH
TRBV4-1 | few | ASSSMSSELTDTQY
TRBV18 | few | ASSPGAEKYQETQY
TRBV5-5 | few | ASTVEPPAKNIQY
TRBV5-5 | NA | ASRDERGGTEAF
TRBV24-1 | many | ATSARTGVGEQF
TRBV20-1 | few | SAPAESSYEQY
TRBV4-1 | few | ASSQRVSSTDTQY
TRBV21-1 | few | ASSKVDHKGTGEGDYEQY
TRBV20-1 | few | SAQPVGVGAQY
TRBV12-5 | NA | ASGLIGDTEAF
TRBV5-1 | many | ASSLTGDTQY
TRBV5-1 | many | ASSLEEDLDTQY
TRBV9 | NA | ASSVGGPSGDDEQF
TRBV5-1 | many | ASSLSGDIQY